These T cell receptor beta chains were read from a single sample in a study of T cells in Graves' hyperthyroidism and ophthalmopathy. TCRdb reprocessed the multiplex PCR reads with MiXCR, giving one entry per CDR3 protein. The table lists about 720,000 distinct CDR3 sequences, around 20% of them singletons. The sample comprised blood. The source of these receptors is a woman aged 45-59 years with Graves' hyperthyroidism that later progressed to Graves' ophthalmopathy. Each CDR3 is given with its conserved first and last residue. Each record gives: clone size, CDR3 length, V gene, D gene, J gene, CDR3 DNA, CDR3 protein. D genes are given only for firm matches. Rows give clone size only sometimes, using once, few, many, or a class for an expanded clone.

few	15	TRBV12-3/TRBV12-4	NA	TRBJ2-1	TGTGCCAGCAGCTCAGTCCTTAACCTCTACAATGAGCAGTTCTTC	CASSSVLNLYNEQFF
many	13	TRBV5-1	NA	TRBJ2-7	TGCGCCAGCAGCGTCTGGCCTTCCGCCGAGCAGTACTTC	CASSVWPSAEQYF
NA	11	TRBV3-1	NA	TRBJ2-5	TGTGCCAGCAGAATTAAATGGACCCAGTACTTC	CASRIKWTQYF
NA	14	TRBV6-5	NA	TRBJ2-2	TGTGCCAGCAGTTACCGCGGGACAGCGGGGCAACTGTTTTTT	CASSYRGTAGQLFF
NA	16	TRBV6-1	NA	TRBJ2-1	TGTGCCAGCAGTGGGATAGGGGGAACCCTGAGGAATGAGCAGTTCTTC	CASSGIGGTLRNEQFF
few	14	TRBV25-1	NA	TRBJ2-1	TGTGCCAGCAGTGAATACGCTAGAAACAATGAGCAGTTCTTC	CASSEYARNNEQFF
many	14	TRBV7-2	TRBD1	TRBJ1-5	TGTGCCAGCAGCTCGGACAGGGGGAATCAGCCCCAGCATTTT	CASSSDRGNQPQHF
few	14	TRBV18	NA	TRBJ2-3	TGTGCCAGCTCATCCCTAACCCGGTCCCATACGCAGTATTTT	CASSSLTRSHTQYF
NA	14	TRBV10-3	NA	TRBJ2-2	TGTGCCATCAGTGCGGGGCCGGGTTCCGGGGAGCTGTTTTTT	CAISAGPGSGELFF
few	16	TRBV20-1	TRBD1	TRBJ2-7	TGCAGTGCTAGAGATTTATTGACAGGGGGCGTATACGAGCAGTACTTC	CSARDLLTGGVYEQYF
NA	14	TRBV19	TRBD1	TRBJ1-2	TGTGCCAGTAGTATAGATGACAGGGGCTATGGCTACACCTTC	CASSIDDRGYGYTF
few	16	TRBV6-1	NA	TRBJ1-2	TGTGCCAGCTGTCCGATGGGGACCCCCGCGGTTCATGGCTACACCTTC	CASCPMGTPAVHGYTF
few	15	TRBV6-1	TRBD2	TRBJ2-5	TGTGCCAGCAGTGTTATAGCGGGGGCTCAAGAGACCCAGTACTTC	CASSVIAGAQETQYF
many	14	TRBV19	NA	TRBJ1-2	TGTGCCAGTAGTAAGGGTCCCACAAACTATGGCTACACCTTC	CASSKGPTNYGYTF
NA	14	TRBV10-1	NA	TRBJ2-3	TGCGCCAGCAGTGATGCGACAAATGCAGATACGCAGTATTTT	CASSDATNADTQYF
few	14	TRBV6-2/TRBV6-3	TRBD1	TRBJ1-1	TGTGCCAGCAGAGGACAGGGTATGAACACTGAAGCTTTCTTT	CASRGQGMNTEAFF
few	13	TRBV10-2	NA	TRBJ1-1	TGCGCCAGCTTAGCAGGGGCGCCTACTGAAGCTTTCTTT	CASLAGAPTEAFF
few	19	TRBV5-1	TRBD1	TRBJ2-3	TGCGCCAGCAGCTTTATGTTCCCGGGACAGGGGGCCAGCACAGATACGCAGTATTTT	CASSFMFPGQGASTDTQYF
NA	13	TRBV3-1	NA	TRBJ2-7	TGTGCCAGCAGCTTTGCGACGACCTACGAGCAGTACTTC	CASSFATTYEQYF
NA	15	TRBV12-3/TRBV12-4	TRBD1	TRBJ1-5	TGTGCCAGCAGAGGACAGGGACTGGGCAATCAGCCCCAGCATTTT	CASRGQGLGNQPQHF
NA	17	TRBV11-2	NA	TRBJ2-5	TGTGCCAGCATACCCGCTAGCAACAAGGGGGGGAGGGAGACCCAGTACTTC	CASIPASNKGGRETQYF
NA	16	TRBV10-2	NA	TRBJ1-6	TGCGCCAGCAGTGAGTCGATCGTCAGTGGGGATTCACCCCTCCACTTT	CASSESIVSGDSPLHF
few	14	TRBV30	NA	TRBJ2-3	TGTGCCTGGAGTATAGACTCATACACAGATACGCAGTATTTT	CAWSIDSYTDTQYF
NA	19	TRBV7-2	TRBD1	TRBJ1-2	TGTGCCAGCAGCCCCCGGGTGAGGACAGGGGCAAAGTATTACTATGGCTACACCTTC	CASSPRVRTGAKYYYGYTF
many	15	TRBV6-5	TRBD1	TRBJ1-1	TGTGCCAGCAGTTACCCGGGACAGGGGCCCACTGAAGCTTTCTTT	CASSYPGQGPTEAFF
few	14	TRBV20-1	NA	TRBJ2-6	TGCAGTGCTAGACCCTTCTCTGGGGCCAACGTCCTGACTTTC	CSARPFSGANVLTF
NA	16	TRBV3-1	NA	TRBJ1-4	TGTGCCAGCAGCCAAGGCAGGACAGCAACTAATGAAAAACTGTTTTTT	CASSQGRTATNEKLFF
few	17	TRBV5-1	NA	TRBJ1-2	TGCGCCAGCAGCCCCCTTCAAGGGACAAATATTGACTATGGCTACACCTTC	CASSPLQGTNIDYGYTF
many	13	TRBV7-2	NA	TRBJ1-2	TGTGCCAGCAGCCCCGTCACTAACTATGGCTACACCTTC	CASSPVTNYGYTF
NA	18	TRBV5-1	NA	TRBJ2-4	TGCGCCAGCAGCCCCGGCGGATTGAGCGGGTTAGCCAAAAACATTCAGTACTTC	CASSPGGLSGLAKNIQYF
NA	12	TRBV7-9	TRBD1	TRBJ1-2	TGTGTCAGCAGCTTAACAGGGGACGGCTACACCTTC	CVSSLTGDGYTF
once	15	TRBV19	TRBD1	TRBJ2-6	TGTGCCAGCGGACAGGGTAACTCTGGGGCCAACGTCCTGACTTTC	CASGQGNSGANVLTF
many	16	TRBV2	TRBD2	TRBJ2-1	TGTGCCAGCAGTGACTTCGGGGGGGCCTCCTACAATGAGCAGTTCTTC	CASSDFGGASYNEQFF
many	14	TRBV11-3	NA	TRBJ2-1	TGCGCCAGCAGTTCTCAGGGCTCCTACAATGAGCAGTTCTTC	CASSSQGSYNEQFF
few	15	TRBV5-1	TRBD1	TRBJ2-7	TGCGCCAGCAGCACCACAGGGCAGGGGGCTTACGAGCAGTACTTC	CASSTTGQGAYEQYF
NA	18	TRBV4-1	NA	TRBJ2-7	TGCGCCAGCAGCCAAGAAGGGGGTTTAGGGCGGGGATCCTACGAGCAGTACTTC	CASSQEGGLGRGSYEQYF
many	14	TRBV5-6	TRBD1	TRBJ2-7	TGTGCCAGCAGCGGGGGGACAGGGCACCACGAGCAGTACTTC	CASSGGTGHHEQYF
many	15	TRBV6-1	TRBD1	TRBJ1-2	TGTGCCAGCAGTGCACCGGGACAGGGGGCAGGTGGCTACACCTTC	CASSAPGQGAGGYTF
NA	14	TRBV6-1	TRBD1	TRBJ2-3	TGTGCCAGCAGACCGGGACAGGCGTCGGATACGCAGTATTTT	CASRPGQASDTQYF
NA	13	TRBV11-3	NA	TRBJ2-1	TGTGCCAGCAGCTTAGGGGGGGGGCGGCCTGAGTTCTTC	CASSLGGGRPEFF
NA	13	TRBV5-1	NA	TRBJ2-7	TGCGCCAGCACCCTTGGAGGAGCCTACGAGCAGTACTTC	CASTLGGAYEQYF
few	16	TRBV15	TRBD1	TRBJ1-4	TGTGCCACCAGCAGATCCCGGACAGGGTCGTTCGAAAAACTGTTTTTT	CATSRSRTGSFEKLFF